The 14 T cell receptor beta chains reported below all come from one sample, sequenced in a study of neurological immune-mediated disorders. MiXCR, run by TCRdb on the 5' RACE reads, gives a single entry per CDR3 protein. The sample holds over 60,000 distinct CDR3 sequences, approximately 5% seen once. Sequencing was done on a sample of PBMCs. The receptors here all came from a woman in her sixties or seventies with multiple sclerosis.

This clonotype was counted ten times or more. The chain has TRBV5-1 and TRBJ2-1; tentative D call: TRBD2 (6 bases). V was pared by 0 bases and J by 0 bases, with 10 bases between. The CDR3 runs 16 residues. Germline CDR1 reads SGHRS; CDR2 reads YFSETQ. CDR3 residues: CASSLAGVYSYNEQFF. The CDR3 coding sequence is TGCGCCAGCAGCTTGGCGGGGGTTTACTCCTACAATGAGCAGTTCTTC.

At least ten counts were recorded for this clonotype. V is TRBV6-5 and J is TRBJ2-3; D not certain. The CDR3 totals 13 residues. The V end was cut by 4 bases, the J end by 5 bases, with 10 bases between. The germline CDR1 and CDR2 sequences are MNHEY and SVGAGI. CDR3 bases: TGTGCCAGCAGTTCCCCTCCCAAAGATACGCAGTATTTT. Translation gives CASSSPPKDTQYF.

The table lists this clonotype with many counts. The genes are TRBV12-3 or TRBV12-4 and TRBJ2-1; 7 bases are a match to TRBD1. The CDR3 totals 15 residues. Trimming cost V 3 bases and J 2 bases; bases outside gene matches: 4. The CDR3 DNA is TGTGCCAGCAGTTTCGGAGACAGGGCCTACAATGAGCAGTTCTTC. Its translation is CASSFGDRAYNEQFF.

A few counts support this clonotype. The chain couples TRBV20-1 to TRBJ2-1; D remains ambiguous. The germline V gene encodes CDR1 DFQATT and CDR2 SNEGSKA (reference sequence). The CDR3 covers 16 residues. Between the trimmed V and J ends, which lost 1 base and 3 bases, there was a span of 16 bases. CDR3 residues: CSARGARRQIYNEQFF. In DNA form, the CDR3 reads TGCAGTGCTAGAGGGGCGCGGCGGCAGATCTACAATGAGCAGTTCTTC.

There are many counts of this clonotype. CDR3 amino acids: CASGSDDGIYEQYF. CDR3 DNA sequence: TGTGCTAGTGGTTCCGATGATGGGATTTACGAGCAGTACTTC. The chain carries TRBV12-5 and TRBJ2-7; D remains ambiguous. This CDR3 is 14 amino acids long. The germline CDR1 and CDR2 sequences are LGHNT and FRNRAP. Deletions cut 4 bases from V and 4 bases from J, with 14 bases between.

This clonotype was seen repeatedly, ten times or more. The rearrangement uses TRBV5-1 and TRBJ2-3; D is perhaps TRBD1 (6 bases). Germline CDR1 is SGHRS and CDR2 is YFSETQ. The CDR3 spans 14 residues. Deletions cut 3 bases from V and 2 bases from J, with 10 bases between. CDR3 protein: CASSSQGTTDTQYF. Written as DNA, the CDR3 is TGCGCCAGCAGCTCCCAGGGGACCACAGATACGCAGTATTTT.

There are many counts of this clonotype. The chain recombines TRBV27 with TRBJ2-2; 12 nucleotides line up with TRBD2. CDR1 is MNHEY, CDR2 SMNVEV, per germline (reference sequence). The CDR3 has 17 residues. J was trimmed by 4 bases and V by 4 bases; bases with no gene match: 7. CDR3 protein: CASSSWTSGKGTGELFF. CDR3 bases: TGTGCCAGCAGTTCATGGACTAGCGGGAAAGGCACCGGGGAGCTGTTTTTT.

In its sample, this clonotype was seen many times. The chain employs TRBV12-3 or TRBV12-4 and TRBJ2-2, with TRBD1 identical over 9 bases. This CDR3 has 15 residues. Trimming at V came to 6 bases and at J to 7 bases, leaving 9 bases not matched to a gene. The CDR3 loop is CASSPGQGGIGELFF. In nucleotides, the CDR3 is TGTGCCAGCAGCCCGGGACAGGGTGGAATCGGGGAGCTGTTTTTT.

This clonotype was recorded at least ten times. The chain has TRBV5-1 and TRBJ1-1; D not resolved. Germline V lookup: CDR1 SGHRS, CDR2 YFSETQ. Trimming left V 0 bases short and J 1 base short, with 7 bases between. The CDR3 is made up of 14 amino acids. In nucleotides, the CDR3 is TGCGCCAGCAGCTTGGAGGTACGGAACACTGAAGCTTTCTTT. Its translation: CASSLEVRNTEAFF. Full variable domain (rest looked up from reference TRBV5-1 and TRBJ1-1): KAGVTQTPRYLIKTRGQQVTLSCSPISGHRSVSWYQQTPGQGLQFLFEYFSETQRNKGNFPGRFSGRQFSNSRSEMNVSTLELGDSALYLCASSLEVRNTEAFFGQGTRLTVV.

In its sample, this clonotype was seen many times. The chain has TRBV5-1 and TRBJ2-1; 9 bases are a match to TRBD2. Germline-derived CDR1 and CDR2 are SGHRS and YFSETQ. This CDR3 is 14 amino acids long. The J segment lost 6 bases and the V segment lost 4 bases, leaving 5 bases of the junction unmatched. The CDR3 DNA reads TGCGCCAGCAGCGAGGGCGGGAGGGCCAATGAGCAGTTCTTC. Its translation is CASSEGGRANEQFF.

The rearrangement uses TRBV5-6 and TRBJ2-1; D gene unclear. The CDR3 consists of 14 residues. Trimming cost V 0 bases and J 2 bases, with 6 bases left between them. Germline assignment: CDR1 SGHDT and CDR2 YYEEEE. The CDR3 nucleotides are TGTGCCAGCAGCTTGGACGGCGCCTACAATGAGCAGTTCTTC. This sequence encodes CASSLDGAYNEQFF.

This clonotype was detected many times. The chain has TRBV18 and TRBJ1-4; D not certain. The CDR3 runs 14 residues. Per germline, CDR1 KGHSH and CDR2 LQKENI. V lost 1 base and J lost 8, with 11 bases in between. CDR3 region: CASSPQGVREKLFF. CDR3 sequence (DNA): TGTGCCAGCTCACCACAGGGAGTTCGGGAAAAACTGTTTTTT.

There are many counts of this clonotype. CDR3 sequence reads: CATSSSSGRYEQYF. Written as DNA, the CDR3 is TGTGCCACCAGCAGCTCTAGCGGGAGGTACGAGCAGTACTTC. V is TRBV15 and J is TRBJ2-7; the match to TRBD2 covers 11 bases. This CDR3 has 14 amino acids. Germline CDR1 LNHNV, CDR2 YYDKDF (reference sequence). J lost 4 bases, V lost 3 bases, and 2 bases had no gene match.

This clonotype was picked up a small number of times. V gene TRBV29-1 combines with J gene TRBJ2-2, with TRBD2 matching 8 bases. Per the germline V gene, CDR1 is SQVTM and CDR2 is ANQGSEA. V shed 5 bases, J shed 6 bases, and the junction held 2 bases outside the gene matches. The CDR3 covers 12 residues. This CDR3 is CSVWRGAGELFF. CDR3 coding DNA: TGCAGCGTTTGGCGGGGGGCCGGGGAGCTGTTTTTT.